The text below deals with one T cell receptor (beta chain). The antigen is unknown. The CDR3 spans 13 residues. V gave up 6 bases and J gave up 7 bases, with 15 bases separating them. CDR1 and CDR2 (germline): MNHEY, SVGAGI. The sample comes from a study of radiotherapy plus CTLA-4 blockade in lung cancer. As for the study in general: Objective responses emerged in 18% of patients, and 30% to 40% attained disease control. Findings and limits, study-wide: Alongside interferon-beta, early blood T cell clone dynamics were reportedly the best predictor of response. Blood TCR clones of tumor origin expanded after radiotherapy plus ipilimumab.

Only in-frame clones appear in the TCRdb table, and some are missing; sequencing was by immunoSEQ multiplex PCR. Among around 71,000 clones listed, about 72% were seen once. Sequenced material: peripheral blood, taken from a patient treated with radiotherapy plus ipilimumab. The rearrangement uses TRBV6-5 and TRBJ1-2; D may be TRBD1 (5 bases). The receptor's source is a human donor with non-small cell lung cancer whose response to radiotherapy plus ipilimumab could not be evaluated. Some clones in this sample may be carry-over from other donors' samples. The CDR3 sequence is CASRPPGGAGYTF. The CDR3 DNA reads TGTGCCAGCAGGCCTCCGGGAGGGGCTGGCTACACCTTC.